This TCR beta chain came from a study of blood T cell repertoires in COVID-19. About the study: Sample material is recorded as cDNA or gDNA derived from T cells, B-cell-depleted T cells, or PBMCs.

Trimming left V 4 bases short and J 7 bases short, with 16 bases between. The CDR3 spans 14 residues. CDR1 is ENHRY, CDR2 SYGVKD, per germline. Some clones are missing from TCRdb's copy, which holds only in-frame ones; the method was immunoSEQ multiplex PCR. Of 350,000 or so clones listed, 85% to 90% are singletons. Sequenced material: PBMCs or T cells enriched from blood (not recorded which). The chain recombines TRBV10-3 with TRBJ2-5; tentatively, D is TRBD1 (6 bases). This receptor was obtained from a woman aged 25-40 years who had been exposed to COVID-19. The chain's CDR3 is CAISVGRGDGTQYF. DNA of the CDR3: TGTGCCATCAGTGTGGGCAGGGGCGACGGGACCCAGTACTTC.